This T cell receptor beta chain was recovered during a study of blood T cell repertoires in COVID-19. Sequencing used immunoSEQ multiplex PCR; TCRdb keeps in-frame clones, though not all of them. The sample holds hundreds of thousands of clones, approximately 87% seen once. CDR3 length: 16 amino acids. Trimming took 1 base from V and 2 from J, leaving 17 bases between them. Per the germline V gene, CDR1 is GTSNPN and CDR2 is SVGIG (reference sequence). Sequencing input: peripheral blood. The chain couples TRBV30 to TRBJ1-2; D is possibly TRBD1 (6 bases). The TCR was taken from a man aged 60 to 75 who had recovered from COVID-19. CDR3 coding DNA: TGTGCCTGGAGTGGTCGCATGAGAACAGGGAACTATGGCTACACCTTC. It translates to CAWSGRMRTGNYGYTF.